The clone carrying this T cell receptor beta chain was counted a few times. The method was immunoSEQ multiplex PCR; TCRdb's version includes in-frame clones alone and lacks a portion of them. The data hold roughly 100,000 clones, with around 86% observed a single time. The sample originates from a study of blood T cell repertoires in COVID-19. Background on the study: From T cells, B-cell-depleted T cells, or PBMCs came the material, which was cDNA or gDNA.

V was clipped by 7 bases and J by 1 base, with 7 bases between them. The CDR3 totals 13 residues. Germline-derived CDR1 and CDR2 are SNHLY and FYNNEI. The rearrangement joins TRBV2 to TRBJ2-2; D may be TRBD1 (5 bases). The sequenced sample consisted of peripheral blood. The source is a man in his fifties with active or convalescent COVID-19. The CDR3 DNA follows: TGTGCCAGCATAGGGGAGAACACCGGGGAGCTGTTTTTT. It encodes CASIGENTGELFF.